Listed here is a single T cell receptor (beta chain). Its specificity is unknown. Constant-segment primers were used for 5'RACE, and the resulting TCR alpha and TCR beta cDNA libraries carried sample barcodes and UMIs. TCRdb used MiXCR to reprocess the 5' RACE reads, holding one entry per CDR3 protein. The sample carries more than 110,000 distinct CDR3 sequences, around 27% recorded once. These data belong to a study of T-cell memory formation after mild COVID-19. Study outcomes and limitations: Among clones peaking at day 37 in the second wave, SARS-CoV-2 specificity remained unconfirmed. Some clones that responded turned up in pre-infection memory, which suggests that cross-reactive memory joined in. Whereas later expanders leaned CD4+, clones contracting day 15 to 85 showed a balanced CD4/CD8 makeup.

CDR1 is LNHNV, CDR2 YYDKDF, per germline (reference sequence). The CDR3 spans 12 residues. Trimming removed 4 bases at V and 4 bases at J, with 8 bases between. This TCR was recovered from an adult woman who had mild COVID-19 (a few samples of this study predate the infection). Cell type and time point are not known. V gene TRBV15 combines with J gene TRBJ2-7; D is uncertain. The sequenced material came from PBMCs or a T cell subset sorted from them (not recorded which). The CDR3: CATSTGQYEQYF. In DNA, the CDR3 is TGTGCCACCAGCACTGGGCAGTACGAGCAGTACTTC.